What follows is one TCR beta chain and its context. Its antigen is currently unknown. The data originate from a study of tumor-infiltrating lymphocytes in primary liver carcinoma. Study summary: Sample yields, roughly 3.5 to 7.13 million productive TCRbeta reads, were similar across the tissue types. General study results and limits: Tumors had a significantly higher top-250-clone fraction than blood (p = 0.039).

The CDR3 has 16 residues. Losses at the gene ends were 4 bases for V and 6 bases for J; bases not matched to a gene: 15. CDR1 and CDR2 (germline): MGHRA, YSYEKL. Production of TCR beta cDNA used around 500 ng total RNA together with a constant-region primer. Amplification in three nested multiplex PCR rounds with slightly modified ARM-PCR gave rise to TCR beta libraries. A C-beta reverse primer was combined with TRBV1-TRBV30 forward primers in the first two PCR rounds, and each round had roughly 9 cycles. TCRdb recomputed calls from the multiplex PCR reads with MiXCR, one row per CDR3 protein. Here the sample spans 150,000 to 200,000 distinct CDR3 sequences, about 60% being singletons. Unsorted whole blood supplied the RNA, and germline DNA was extracted too.

The gene calls are TRBV4-1 and TRBJ2-7; TRBD1 agrees at 7 bases. The sequence was obtained from a man in his forties with primary liver carcinoma and hepatitis B virus infection. The sequencing sample was made of peripheral blood. CDR3 bases: TGCGCCAGCAGCCTTAATGGGGGAGCAGGGGGTGGCGAGCAGTACTTC. This sequence encodes CASSLNGGAGGGEQYF.